This T cell receptor (beta chain) is from a study of T cell responses to AZD1222 COVID-19 vaccine. General study results and limits: Seropositive at baseline were only a handful of AZD1222 recipients. Compared with day 0, the breadth and depth of the Spike-specific TCR repertoire rose significantly after two doses of AZD1222. Researchers took repertoire samples only after the peak T cell response had come. CD4 TCRs linked to vaccination spanned spike, dominating at 160-218 and 743-854.

TCRdb keeps only in-frame clones here, not all; method: immunoSEQ multiplex PCR. The profile covers 80,000 to 100,000 clones, with around 84% appearing a single time and 5.6% taken by the ten largest. The V gene lost 4 bases and the J gene lost 3 bases, with 13 bases spanning the gap. The CDR3 length is 14 residues. Germline V gene lookup returns CDR1 LNHNV and CDR2 YYDKDF (reference sequence). Regarding this clone: The antigen remains undetermined.

The chain carries TRBV15 and TRBJ2-7; no clear D gene. This receptor was taken from an adult who received the AZD1222 COVID-19 vaccine. This specimen was peripheral blood, taken 28 days after the second AZD1222 dose. CDR3 DNA: TGTGCCACCAGCACCGAGGATAACCACTACGAGCAGTACTTC. Translating it yields CATSTEDNHYEQYF. Looking up the rest from reference TRBV15 and TRBJ2-7 gives the full variable domain: DAMVIQNPRYQVTQFGKPVTLSCSQTLNHNVMYWYQQKSSQAPKLLFHYYDKDFNNEADTPDNFQSRRPNTSFCFLDIRSPGLGDTAMYLCATSTEDNHYEQYFGPGTRLTVT.